These T cell receptor beta chains were read from a single sample in a study of cytomegalovirus exposure and HLA in healthy donors. Assay used: immunoSEQ multiplex PCR; TCRdb lists only in-frame clones, some missing. The sample has 150,000 to 200,000 clones, roughly 82% seen once. The sample comprised PBMCs. The receptors shown here come from a woman younger than 35 in good health and CMV-seronegative. The CDR3 runs from the conserved cysteine through the conserved F or W. D genes are given only for firm matches. The listing skips clone size in some rows; elsewhere it reads once, few, many or a size class.

abundance,d_gene,v_gene,j_gene,CDR3nt,CDR3aa
few,NA,TRBV9,TRBJ2-3,TGTGCCAGCAGCGTAGGGTTGAGGGATACGCAGTATTTT,CASSVGLRDTQYF
NA,NA,TRBV6-1,TRBJ1-1,TGTGCCAGCAGTGAACAGCCGACAGTGAACACTGAAGCTTTCTTT,CASSEQPTVNTEAFF
few,NA,TRBV7-9,TRBJ2-2,TGTGCCAGCAGCTTAAAAGGGACACAAAGTGGCGGGGAGCTGTTTTTT,CASSLKGTQSGGELFF
few,TRBD1,TRBV7-9,TRBJ1-1,TGTGCCAGCAGCCAAGCGGACAGGGCAGCTTTCTTT,CASSQADRAAFF
NA,NA,TRBV7-9,TRBJ2-1,TGTGCCAGCAGCTTAGCCGGAATACAGGACAATGAGCAGTTCTTC,CASSLAGIQDNEQFF
NA,TRBD1,TRBV6-5,TRBJ1-1,TGTGCCAGCAGAAACAGGGGAGGGAACACTGAAGCTTTCTTT,CASRNRGGNTEAFF
few,TRBD2,TRBV15,TRBJ2-1,TGTGCCACCAGCAGTGGCAGCGGGAGCTACAATGAGCAGTTCTTC,CATSSGSGSYNEQFF
NA,TRBD2,TRBV15,TRBJ2-5,TGTGCCACCAGCAGAGACCCACCGGGTAGCGGGGGGGCCGTAGAGACCCAGTACTTC,CATSRDPPGSGGAVETQYF
NA,NA,TRBV2,TRBJ2-5,TGTGCCAGCAGAAACAGGGTAGGAGAGACCCAGTACTTC,CASRNRVGETQYF
once,NA,TRBV21-1,TRBJ1-3,TGTGCCAGCAGCAATTCAGGGCCTGGAAACACCATATATTTT,CASSNSGPGNTIYF
NA,NA,TRBV2,TRBJ1-1,TGTGCCAGCAGTGACAGTATTCAGTCTGGGAACACTGAAGCTTTCTTT,CASSDSIQSGNTEAFF
NA,NA,TRBV18,TRBJ2-7,TGTGCCAGCTCCCGGTCGGACATCGTATGGGAGCAGTACTTC,CASSRSDIVWEQYF
NA,TRBD2,TRBV7-9,TRBJ2-7,TGTGCCAGCAGCCCCGGACTAGCGGGACGAGTCGAGCAGTACTTC,CASSPGLAGRVEQYF
NA,TRBD1,TRBV5-1,TRBJ2-7,TGCGCCAGCAGTTCGTCCGGGACAGGAAGTTTAGGAGGGCAGTACTTC,CASSSSGTGSLGGQYF
NA,TRBD1,TRBV6-6,TRBJ1-2,TGTGCCAGCAGTTACCGAAGACAGGGGGATGGCTACACCTTC,CASSYRRQGDGYTF
NA,NA,TRBV7-7,TRBJ2-5,TGTGCCAGCAGCCCCGGGCCGGCGGGGACCCAGTACTTC,CASSPGPAGTQYF
NA,NA,TRBV7-6,TRBJ1-5,TGTGCCAGCAGCTTATTGGGCGTAAATCAGCCCCAGCATTTT,CASSLLGVNQPQHF
NA,NA,TRBV5-1,TRBJ1-5,TGCGCCAGCAGACCAGATAGCAATCAGCCCCAGCATTTT,CASRPDSNQPQHF
once,TRBD2,TRBV25-1,TRBJ2-1,TGTGCCAGCAGTGGGGGGACTAGCGCTTCCTACAATGAGCAGTTCTTC,CASSGGTSASYNEQFF
NA,TRBD1,TRBV12-5,TRBJ2-1,TGTGCTAGTGGTCCCTCCGGACAGGGCCATAATGAGCAGTTCTTC,CASGPSGQGHNEQFF
few,NA,TRBV2,TRBJ2-1,TGTGCCAGACACTACACCATCTCGGGGAATGAGCAGTTCTTC,CARHYTISGNEQFF